One T cell receptor (beta chain) is described in this entry. The antigen remains unidentified. The germline V gene has CDR1 MNHNY and CDR2 SVGAGI (reference sequence). This CDR3 region has 15 residues. The germline V and J ends were trimmed by 2 bases and 2 bases, with 13 bases remaining between them. The repertoire was sequenced with immunoSEQ multiplex PCR; TCRdb's copy has only in-frame clones and lacks some. The sample has 75,000 to 95,000 clones, approximately 89% seen once; the top ten hold roughly 0.74%. These data originate in a study of a mutant IDH1 vaccine in newly diagnosed glioma. Study-level background: Vaccine dosing followed radiotherapy by 4-6 weeks, or accompanied temozolomide cycles.

As to time point: week 47, end of study. The study gave 300 ug of mutant IDH1 20-mer peptide per vaccine dose, with topical imiquimod. Sequenced material: PBMCs, taken from a glioma patient whose treatment included an IDH1 peptide vaccine. This clonotype originated in a woman aged 50 to 65 with glioma. The gene calls are TRBV6-6 and TRBJ2-7, with D maybe TRBD2 (5 bases). The CDR3 is CASSYTLAGTYEQYF. CDR3 in DNA: TGTGCCAGCAGTTACACCCTAGCCGGGACCTACGAGCAGTACTTC.